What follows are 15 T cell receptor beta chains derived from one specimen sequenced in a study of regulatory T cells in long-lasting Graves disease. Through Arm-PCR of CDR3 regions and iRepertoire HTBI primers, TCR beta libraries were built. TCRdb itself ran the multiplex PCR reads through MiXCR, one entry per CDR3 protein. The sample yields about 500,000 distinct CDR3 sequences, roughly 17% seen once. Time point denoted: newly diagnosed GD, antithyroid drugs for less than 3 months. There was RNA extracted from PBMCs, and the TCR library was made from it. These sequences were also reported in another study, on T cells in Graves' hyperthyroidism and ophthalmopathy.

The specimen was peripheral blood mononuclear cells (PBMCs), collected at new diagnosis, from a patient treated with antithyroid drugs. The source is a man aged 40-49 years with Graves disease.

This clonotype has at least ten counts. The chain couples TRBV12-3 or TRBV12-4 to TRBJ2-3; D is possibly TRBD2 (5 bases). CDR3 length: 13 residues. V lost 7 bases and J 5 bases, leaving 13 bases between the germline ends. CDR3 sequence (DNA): TGTGCCAGCACTCACGGAGAGGGAGATACGCAGTATTTT. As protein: CASTHGEGDTQYF.

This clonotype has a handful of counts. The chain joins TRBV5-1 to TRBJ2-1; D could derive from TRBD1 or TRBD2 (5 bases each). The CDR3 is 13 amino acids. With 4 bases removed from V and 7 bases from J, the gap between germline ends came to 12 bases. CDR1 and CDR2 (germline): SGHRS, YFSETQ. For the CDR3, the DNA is TGCGCCAGCAGCGGACTGACAGTAAATGAGCAGTTCTTC. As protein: CASSGLTVNEQFF.

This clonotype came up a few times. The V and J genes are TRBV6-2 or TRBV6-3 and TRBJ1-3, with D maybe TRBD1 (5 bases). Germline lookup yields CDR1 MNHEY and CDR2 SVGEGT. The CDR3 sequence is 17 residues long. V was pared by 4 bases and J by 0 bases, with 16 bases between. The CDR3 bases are TGTGCCAGCAGTTGGACGCCGGGGCCTGACTCTGGAAACACCATATATTTT. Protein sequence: CASSWTPGPDSGNTIYF.

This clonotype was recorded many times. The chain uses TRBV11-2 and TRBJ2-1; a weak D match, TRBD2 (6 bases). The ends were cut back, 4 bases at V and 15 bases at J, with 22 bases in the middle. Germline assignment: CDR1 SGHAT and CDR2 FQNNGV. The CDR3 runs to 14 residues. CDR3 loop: CASSSRGSQGILFF. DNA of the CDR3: TGTGCCAGCAGCTCCCGGGGGTCACAAGGAATTTTGTTCTTC.

CDR3 amino acids: CSAEDQAGYTF. The CDR3 DNA sequence: TGCAGTGCCGAAGACCAAGCCGGCTACACCTTC. The chain is built from TRBV20-1 and TRBJ1-2, with D unclear. CDR3 size: 11 residues. CDR1 and CDR2 (germline): DFQATT, SNEGSKA (reference sequence). With 6 bases removed from V and 8 bases from J, the gap between germline ends came to 13 bases.

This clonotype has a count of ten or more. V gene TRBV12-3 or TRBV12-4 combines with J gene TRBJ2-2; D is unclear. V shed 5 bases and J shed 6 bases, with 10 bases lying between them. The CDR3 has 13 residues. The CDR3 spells CASSPSRAGELFF. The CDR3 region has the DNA TGTGCCAGCAGTCCCTCCCGGGCCGGGGAGCTGTTTTTT.

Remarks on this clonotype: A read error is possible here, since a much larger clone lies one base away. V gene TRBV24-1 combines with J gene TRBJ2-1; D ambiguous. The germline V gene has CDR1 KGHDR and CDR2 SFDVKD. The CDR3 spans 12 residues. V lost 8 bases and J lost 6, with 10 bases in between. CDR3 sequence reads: CATNDLSNEQFF. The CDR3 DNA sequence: TGTGCCACCAATGACTTAAGCAATGAGCAGTTCTTC.

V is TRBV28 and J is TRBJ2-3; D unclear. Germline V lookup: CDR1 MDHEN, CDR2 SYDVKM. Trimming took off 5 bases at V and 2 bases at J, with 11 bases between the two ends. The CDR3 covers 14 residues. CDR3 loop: CASSDSSITDTQYF. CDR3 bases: TGTGCCAGCAGTGACTCGTCTATCACAGATACGCAGTATTTT. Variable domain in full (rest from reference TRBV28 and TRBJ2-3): DVKVTQSSRYLVKRTGEKVFLECVQDMDHENMFWYRQDPGLGLRLIYFSYDVKMKEKGDIPEGYSVSREKKERFSLILESASTNQTSMYLCASSDSSITDTQYFGPGTRLTVL.

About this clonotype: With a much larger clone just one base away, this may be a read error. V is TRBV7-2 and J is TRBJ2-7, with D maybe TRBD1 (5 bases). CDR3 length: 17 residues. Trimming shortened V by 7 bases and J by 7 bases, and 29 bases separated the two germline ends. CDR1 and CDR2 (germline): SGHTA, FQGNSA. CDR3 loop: CASTERQTRYSYNEQYF. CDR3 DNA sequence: TGTGCCAGCACCGAACGACAGACCCGTTACTCCTACAATGAGCAGTACTTC. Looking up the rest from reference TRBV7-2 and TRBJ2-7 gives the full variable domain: GAGVSQSPSNKVTEKGKDVELRCDPISGHTALYWYRQSLGQGLEFLIYFQGNSAPDKSGLPSDRFSAERTGGSVSTLTIQRTQQEDSAVYLCASTERQTRYSYNEQYFGPGTRLTVT.

The CDR3 protein is CASTPGTSGRAGLSEQFF. The DNA for the CDR3 is TGTGCCAGCACTCCAGGGACTAGCGGGAGGGCCGGGTTGAGTGAGCAGTTCTTC. The chain is built from TRBV6-1 and TRBJ2-1, with 16 bases identical to TRBD2. Germline CDR1 MNHNS, CDR2 SASEGT. V shed 7 bases and J 9 bases; nucleotides not matched to a gene: 15. CDR3 length equals 18 residues.

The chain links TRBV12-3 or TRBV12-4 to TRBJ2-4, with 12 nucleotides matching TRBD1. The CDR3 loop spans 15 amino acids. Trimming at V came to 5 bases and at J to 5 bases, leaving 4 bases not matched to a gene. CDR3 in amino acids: CASSPGQGAQNIQYF. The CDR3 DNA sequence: TGTGCCAGCAGTCCGGGACAGGGGGCACAAAACATTCAGTACTTC.

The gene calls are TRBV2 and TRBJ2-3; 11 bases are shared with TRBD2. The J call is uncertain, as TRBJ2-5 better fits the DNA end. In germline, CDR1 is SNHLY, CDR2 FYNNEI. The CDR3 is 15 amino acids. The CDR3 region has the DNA TGTGCCAGCAGTCTACTAGCGGGAGTTCGAGAGACCCAGTACTTC. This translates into CASSLLAGVRETQYF.

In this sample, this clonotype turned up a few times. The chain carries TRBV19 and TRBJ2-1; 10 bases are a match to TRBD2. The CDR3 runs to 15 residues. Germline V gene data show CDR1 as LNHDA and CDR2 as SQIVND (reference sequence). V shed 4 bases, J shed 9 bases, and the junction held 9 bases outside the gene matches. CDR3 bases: TGTGCCAGTAGTACCGTAGCGGGAGGTAAAAGTGAGCAGTTCTTC. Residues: CASSTVAGGKSEQFF.

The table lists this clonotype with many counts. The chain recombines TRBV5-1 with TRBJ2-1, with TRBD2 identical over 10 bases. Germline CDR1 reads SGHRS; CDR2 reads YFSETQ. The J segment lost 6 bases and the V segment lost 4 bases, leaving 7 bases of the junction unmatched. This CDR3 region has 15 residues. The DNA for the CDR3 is TGCGCCAGCAGCCCTAGCGGGAGAAGTAGCAATGAGCAGTTCTTC. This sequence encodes CASSPSGRSSNEQFF.

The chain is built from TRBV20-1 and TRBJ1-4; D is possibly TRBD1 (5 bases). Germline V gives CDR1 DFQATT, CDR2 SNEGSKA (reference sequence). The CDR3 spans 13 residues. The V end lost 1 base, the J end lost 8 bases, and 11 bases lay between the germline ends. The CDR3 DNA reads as TGCAGTGCTAGAGGGGGGAGTCAAGAAAAACTGTTTTTT. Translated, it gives CSARGGSQEKLFF.